This T cell receptor (beta chain) was sequenced during a study of shared clonotypes between healthy human individuals. This CDR3 spans 11 amino acids. V gave up 6 bases and J gave up 10 bases, with 13 bases separating them. Germline values: CDR1 SQVTM, CDR2 ANQGSEA. As to this clone: Antigen: not known.

Naive-designated CD8 cells lacked CD45RO, were positively enriched for CCR7, and omitted terminally differentiated effector memory CD45RA+ cells. The DNA input per sorted-subset replicate PCR was about 190 ng, corresponding to some 30,000 T cell genomes. The table came from immunoSEQ multiplex PCR; TCRdb's copy has only in-frame clones and leaves some out. Here the sample spans around 640,000 clones, about 96% being singletons. Study-wide findings and caveats: Depth of sequencing was expected to influence donor clonotype sharing.

The source material was naive CD8+ T cells sorted from blood. The rearrangement links TRBV29-1 to TRBJ2-1, with D tentatively TRBD2 (6 bases). The clonotype was recovered from a woman aged 30 to 39 in good health. The CDR3 bases are TGCAGCGTGCTCGGGAGATCCGAGCAGTTCTTC. Its protein is CSVLGRSEQFF.